The 7 T cell receptor beta chains below were found in one sample sequenced in a study of T cells in Graves' hyperthyroidism and ophthalmopathy. TCR beta CDR3 sequences were amplified from RNA transcripts. With the HTBI primer set, the TCR CDR3 went through a first round of RT-PCR. MiXCR, applied by TCRdb to the multiplex PCR reads, yields one record per CDR3 protein. The sample yields more than 500,000 distinct CDR3 sequences, about 17% seen once. Specimen: blood. Every receptor here comes from a woman younger than 45 with Graves' hyperthyroidism.

This clonotype has a count of ten or more. The CDR3 sequence: CSVEDRQERDYGYTF. The CDR3 coding sequence is TGCAGCGTTGAAGACCGACAGGAACGAGACTATGGCTACACCTTC. The V and J genes are TRBV29-1 and TRBJ1-2, with TRBD1 as a possible D gene (6 bases). Germline V CDR1 and CDR2: SQVTM, ANQGSEA. The CDR3 has 15 amino acids. The V end lost 0 bases, the J end lost 3 bases, and 14 bases lay between the germline ends.

V gene TRBV9 combines with J gene TRBJ2-3; TRBD2 matches 9 bases. V was clipped by 7 bases and J by 2 bases; unmatched bases: 8. Germline-derived CDR1 and CDR2 are SGDLS and YYNGEE. The CDR3 covers 15 residues. DNA of the CDR3: TGTGCCAGCGGGAGGGGCGGGAGGGCCACAGATACGCAGTATTTT. This sequence encodes CASGRGGRATDTQYF.

This clonotype was detected many times. The V call is TRBV28, the J call TRBJ2-1, with D unclear. Trimming left V 3 bases short and J 5 bases short, with 5 bases between. Germline CDR1 reads MDHEN; CDR2 reads SYDVKM. The CDR3 length is 12 residues. DNA of the CDR3: TGTGCCAGCAGTTTGCCCCACAATGAGCAGTTCTTC. Its translation: CASSLPHNEQFF.

There are many counts of this clonotype. The gene calls are TRBV12-3 or TRBV12-4 and TRBJ2-2; no firm D call. V was cut by 3 bases and J by 6 bases, with 11 bases left in between. The CDR3 loop spans 14 amino acids. CDR3 nucleotide sequence: TGTGCCAGCAGTTTCCCTGCCCCCCCCGGGGAGCTGTTTTTT. Its translation: CASSFPAPPGELFF.

This clonotype was counted ten times or more. V usage is TRBV27 and J usage is TRBJ2-7; maybe TRBD2 (6 bases). V shed 5 bases and J shed 0 bases, with 8 bases lying between them. From germline, CDR1 is MNHEY and CDR2 SMNVEV (reference sequence). The CDR3 length is 13 residues. The DNA of the CDR3 is TGTGCCAGCAGTCTGGGACTCTCCTACGAGCAGTACTTC. The encoded protein is CASSLGLSYEQYF.

This clonotype occurred many times. This rearrangement joins TRBV28 to TRBJ2-7; D is undetermined. Germline V gene lookup returns CDR1 MDHEN and CDR2 SYDVKM. The CDR3 contains 13 residues. With 4 bases removed from V and 6 bases from J, the gap between germline ends came to 13 bases. The DNA of the CDR3 is TGTGCCAGCAGTTCTCTCCCGGTAGGCGAGCAGTACTTC. This gives the protein CASSSLPVGEQYF.

This chain links TRBV10-3 with TRBJ2-2, with 7 bases fitting TRBD2. In germline, CDR1 is ENHRY, CDR2 SYGVKD. This CDR3 region has 11 residues. Trimming took 8 bases from V and 6 from J; bases not matched to a gene: 0. The CDR3 DNA follows: TGTGCCATCCGGGAGGCCGGGGAGCTGTTTTTT. Its translation is CAIREAGELFF.